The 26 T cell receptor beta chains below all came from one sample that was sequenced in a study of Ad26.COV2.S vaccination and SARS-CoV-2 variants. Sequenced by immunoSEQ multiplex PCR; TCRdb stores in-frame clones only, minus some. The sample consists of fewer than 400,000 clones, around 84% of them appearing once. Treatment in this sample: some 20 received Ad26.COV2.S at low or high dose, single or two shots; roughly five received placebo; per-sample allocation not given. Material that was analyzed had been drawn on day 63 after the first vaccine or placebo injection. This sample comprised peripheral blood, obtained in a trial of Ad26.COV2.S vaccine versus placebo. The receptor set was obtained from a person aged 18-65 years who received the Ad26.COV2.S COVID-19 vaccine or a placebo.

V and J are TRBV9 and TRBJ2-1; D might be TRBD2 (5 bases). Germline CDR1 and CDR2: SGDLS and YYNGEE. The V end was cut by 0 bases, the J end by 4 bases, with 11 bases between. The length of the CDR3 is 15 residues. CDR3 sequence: CASSVGVREYNEQFF. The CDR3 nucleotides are TGTGCCAGCAGCGTAGGAGTGAGGGAATACAATGAGCAGTTCTTC. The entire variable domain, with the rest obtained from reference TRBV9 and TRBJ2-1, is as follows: DSGVTQTPKHLITATGQRVTLRCSPRSGDLSVYWYQQSLDQGLQFLIQYYNGEERAKGNILERFSAQQFPDLHSELNLSSLELGDSALYFCASSVGVREYNEQFFGPGTRLTVL.

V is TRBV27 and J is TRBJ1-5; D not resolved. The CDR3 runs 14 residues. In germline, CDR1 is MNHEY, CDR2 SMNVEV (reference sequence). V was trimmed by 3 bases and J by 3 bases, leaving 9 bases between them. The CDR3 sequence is CASSFEGINQPQHF. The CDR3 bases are TGTGCCAGCAGTTTCGAAGGGATCAATCAGCCCCAGCATTTT.

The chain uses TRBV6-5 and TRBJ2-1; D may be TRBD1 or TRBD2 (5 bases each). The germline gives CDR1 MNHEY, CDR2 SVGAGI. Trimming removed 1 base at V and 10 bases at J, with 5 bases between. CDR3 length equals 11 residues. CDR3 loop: CASSYWGEQFF. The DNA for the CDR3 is TGTGCCAGCAGTTACTGGGGGGAGCAGTTCTTC.

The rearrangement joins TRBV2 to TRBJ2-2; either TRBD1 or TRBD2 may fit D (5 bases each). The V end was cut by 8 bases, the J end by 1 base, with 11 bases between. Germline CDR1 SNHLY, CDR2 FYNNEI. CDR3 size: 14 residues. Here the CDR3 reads CASSERGNTGELFF. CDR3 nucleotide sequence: TGTGCCAGCTCCGAGAGGGGGAACACCGGGGAGCTGTTTTTT.

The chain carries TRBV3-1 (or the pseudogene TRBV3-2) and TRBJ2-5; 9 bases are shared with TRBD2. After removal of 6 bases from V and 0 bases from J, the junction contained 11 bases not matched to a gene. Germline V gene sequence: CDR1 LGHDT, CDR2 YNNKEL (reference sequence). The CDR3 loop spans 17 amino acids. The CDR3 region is CASRGGGQRGDQETQYF. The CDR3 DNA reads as TGTGCCAGCAGAGGAGGTGGCCAGCGGGGGGACCAAGAGACCCAGTACTTC.

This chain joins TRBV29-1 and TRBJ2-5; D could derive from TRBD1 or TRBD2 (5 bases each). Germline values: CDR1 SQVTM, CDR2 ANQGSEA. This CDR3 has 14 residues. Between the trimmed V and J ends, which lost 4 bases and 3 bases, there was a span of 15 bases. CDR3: CSVAWGWGKETQYF. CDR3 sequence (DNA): TGCAGCGTTGCTTGGGGTTGGGGGAAAGAGACCCAGTACTTC.

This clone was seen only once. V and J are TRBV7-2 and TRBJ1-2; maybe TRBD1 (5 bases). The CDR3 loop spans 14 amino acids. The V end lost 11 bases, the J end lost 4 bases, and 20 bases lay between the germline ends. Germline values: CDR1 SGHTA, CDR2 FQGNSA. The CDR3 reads CACQPQGGGYGYTF. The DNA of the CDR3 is TGTGCCTGTCAACCTCAGGGAGGCGGCTATGGCTACACCTTC.

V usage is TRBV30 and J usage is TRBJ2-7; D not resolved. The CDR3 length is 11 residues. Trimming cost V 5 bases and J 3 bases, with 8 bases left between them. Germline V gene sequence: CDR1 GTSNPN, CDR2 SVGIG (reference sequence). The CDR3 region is CAWRQDYEQYF. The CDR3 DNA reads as TGTGCCTGGCGGCAGGACTACGAGCAGTACTTC.

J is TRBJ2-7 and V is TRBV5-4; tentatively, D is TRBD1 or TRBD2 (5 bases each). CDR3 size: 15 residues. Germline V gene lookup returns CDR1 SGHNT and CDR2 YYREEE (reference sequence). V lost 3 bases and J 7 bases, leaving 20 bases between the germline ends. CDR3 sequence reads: CASSSPGTDGREQYF. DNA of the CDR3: TGTGCCAGCAGCTCCCCCGGGACCGACGGACGGGAGCAGTACTTC.

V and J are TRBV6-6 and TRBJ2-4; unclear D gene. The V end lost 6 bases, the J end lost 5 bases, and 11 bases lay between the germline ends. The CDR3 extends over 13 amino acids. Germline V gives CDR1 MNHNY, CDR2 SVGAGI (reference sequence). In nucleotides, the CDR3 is TGTGCCAGCAGCCACGAAGGACAAAACATTCAGTACTTC. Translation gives CASSHEGQNIQYF.

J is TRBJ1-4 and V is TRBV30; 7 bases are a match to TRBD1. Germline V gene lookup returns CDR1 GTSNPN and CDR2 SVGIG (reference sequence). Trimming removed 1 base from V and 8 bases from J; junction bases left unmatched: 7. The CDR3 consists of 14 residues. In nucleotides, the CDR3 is TGTGCCTGGAGTGCCGGGACAGCGGGGGAAAAACTGTTTTTT. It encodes CAWSAGTAGEKLFF.

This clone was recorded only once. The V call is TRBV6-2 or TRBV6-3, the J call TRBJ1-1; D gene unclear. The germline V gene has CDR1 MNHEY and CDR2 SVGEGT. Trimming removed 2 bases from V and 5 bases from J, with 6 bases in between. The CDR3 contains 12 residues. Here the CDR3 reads CASSYHVTEAFF. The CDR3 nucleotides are TGTGCCAGCAGTTACCACGTTACTGAAGCTTTCTTT.

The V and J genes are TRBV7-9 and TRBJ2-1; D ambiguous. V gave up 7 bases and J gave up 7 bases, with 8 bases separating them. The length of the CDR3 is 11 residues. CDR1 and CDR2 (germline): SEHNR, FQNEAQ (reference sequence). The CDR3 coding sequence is TGTGCCAGCACCCCGGCTAATGAGCAGTTCTTC. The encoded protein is CASTPANEQFF.

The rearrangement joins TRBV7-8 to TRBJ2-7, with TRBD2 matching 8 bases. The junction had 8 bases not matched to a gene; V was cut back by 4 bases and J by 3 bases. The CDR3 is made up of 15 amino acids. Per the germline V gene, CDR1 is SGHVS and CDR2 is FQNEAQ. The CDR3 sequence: CASSSRIGGDYEQYF. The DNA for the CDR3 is TGTGCCAGCAGCTCAAGGATCGGGGGGGACTACGAGCAGTACTTC. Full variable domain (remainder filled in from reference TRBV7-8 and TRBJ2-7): GAGVSQSPRYKVAKRGQDVALRCDPISGHVSLFWYQQALGQGPEFLTYFQNEAQLDKSGLPSDRFFAERPEGSVSTLKIQRTQQEDSAVYLCASSSRIGGDYEQYFGPGTRLTVT.

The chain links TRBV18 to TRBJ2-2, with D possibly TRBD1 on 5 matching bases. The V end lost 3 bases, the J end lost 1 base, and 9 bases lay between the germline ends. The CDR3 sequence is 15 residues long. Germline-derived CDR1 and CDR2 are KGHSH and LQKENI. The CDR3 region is CASSPDRLNTGELFF. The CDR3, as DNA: TGTGCCAGCTCACCCGACAGATTGAACACCGGGGAGCTGTTTTTT. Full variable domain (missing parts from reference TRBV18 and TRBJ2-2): NAGVMQNPRHLVRRRGQEARLRCSPMKGHSHVYWYRQLPEEGLKFMVYLQKENIIDESGMPKERFSAEFPKEGPSILRIQQVVRGDSAAYFCASSPDRLNTGELFFGEGSRLTVL.

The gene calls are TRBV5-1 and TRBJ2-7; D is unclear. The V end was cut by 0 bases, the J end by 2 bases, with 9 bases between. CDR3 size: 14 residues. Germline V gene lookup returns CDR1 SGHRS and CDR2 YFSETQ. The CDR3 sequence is CASSLEPEPYEQYF. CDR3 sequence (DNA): TGCGCCAGCAGCTTGGAACCGGAACCCTACGAGCAGTACTTC.

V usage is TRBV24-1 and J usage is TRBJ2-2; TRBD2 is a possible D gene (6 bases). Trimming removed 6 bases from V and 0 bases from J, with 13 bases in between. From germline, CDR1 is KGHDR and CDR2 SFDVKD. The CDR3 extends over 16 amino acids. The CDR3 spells CATSNGRFSNTGELFF. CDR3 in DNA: TGTGCCACCAGTAATGGGAGGTTTTCGAACACCGGGGAGCTGTTTTTT.

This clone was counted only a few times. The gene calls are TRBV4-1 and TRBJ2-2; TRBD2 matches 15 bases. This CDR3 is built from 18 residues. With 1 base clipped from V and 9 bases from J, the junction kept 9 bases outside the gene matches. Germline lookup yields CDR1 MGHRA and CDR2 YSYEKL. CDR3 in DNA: TGCGCCAGCAGCCAAGTGGATATGGGACTAGCGGGGGGTAGGGAGCTGTTTTTT. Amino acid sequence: CASSQVDMGLAGGRELFF.

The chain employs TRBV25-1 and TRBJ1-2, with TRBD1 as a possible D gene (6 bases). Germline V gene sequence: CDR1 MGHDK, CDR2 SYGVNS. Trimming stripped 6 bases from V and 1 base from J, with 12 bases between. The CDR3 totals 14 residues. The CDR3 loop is CASREQGLNYGYTF. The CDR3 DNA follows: TGTGCCAGCAGAGAACAGGGCCTTAACTATGGCTACACCTTC.

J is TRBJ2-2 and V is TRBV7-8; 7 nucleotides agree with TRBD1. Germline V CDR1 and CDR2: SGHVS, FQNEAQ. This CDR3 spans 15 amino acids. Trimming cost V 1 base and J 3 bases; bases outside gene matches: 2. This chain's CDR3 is CASSLGTGDTGELFF. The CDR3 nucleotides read TGTGCCAGCAGCTTAGGGACAGGAGACACCGGGGAGCTGTTTTTT.

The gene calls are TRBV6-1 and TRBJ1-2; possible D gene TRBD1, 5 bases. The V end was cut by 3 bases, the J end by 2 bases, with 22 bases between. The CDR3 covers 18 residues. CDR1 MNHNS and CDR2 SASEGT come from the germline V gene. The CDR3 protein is CASSDGAISLRGNYGYTF. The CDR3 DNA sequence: TGTGCCAGCAGTGACGGGGCGATAAGCTTACGAGGAAACTATGGCTACACCTTC.

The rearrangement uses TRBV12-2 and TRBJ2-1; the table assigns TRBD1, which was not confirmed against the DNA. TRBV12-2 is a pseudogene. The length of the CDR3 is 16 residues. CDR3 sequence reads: CASRLAGRTAYNEQFF. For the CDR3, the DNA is TGTGCAAGTCGCTTAGCGGGCAGGACAGCCTACAATGAGCAGTTCTTC.

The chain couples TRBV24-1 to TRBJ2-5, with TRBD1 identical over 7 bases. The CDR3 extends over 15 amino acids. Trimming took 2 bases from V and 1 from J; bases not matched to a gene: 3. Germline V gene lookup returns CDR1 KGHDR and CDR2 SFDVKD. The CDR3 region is CATSDWAGGQETQYF. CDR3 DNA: TGTGCCACCAGTGATTGGGCAGGGGGCCAAGAGACCCAGTACTTC.

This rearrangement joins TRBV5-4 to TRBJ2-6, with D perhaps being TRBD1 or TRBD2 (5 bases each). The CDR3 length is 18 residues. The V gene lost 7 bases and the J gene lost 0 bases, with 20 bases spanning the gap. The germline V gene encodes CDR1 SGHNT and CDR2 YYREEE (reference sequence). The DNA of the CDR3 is TGTGCCAGCCTTACCGGGACGTCCGTTTTCTCTGGGGCCAACGTCCTGACTTTC. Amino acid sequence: CASLTGTSVFSGANVLTF.

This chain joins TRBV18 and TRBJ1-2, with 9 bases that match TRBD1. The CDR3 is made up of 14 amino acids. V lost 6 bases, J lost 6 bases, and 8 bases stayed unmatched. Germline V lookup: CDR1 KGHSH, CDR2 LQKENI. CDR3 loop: CASSPGTGSNGYTF. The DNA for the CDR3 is TGTGCCAGCTCCCCCGGGACAGGGAGCAATGGCTACACCTTC.

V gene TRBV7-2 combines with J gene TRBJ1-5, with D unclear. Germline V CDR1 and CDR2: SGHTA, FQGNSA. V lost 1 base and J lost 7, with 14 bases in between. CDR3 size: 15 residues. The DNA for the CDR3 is TGTGCCAGCAGCTTAGGGAGGGCGAAAAGCCAGCCCCAGCATTTT. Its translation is CASSLGRAKSQPQHF. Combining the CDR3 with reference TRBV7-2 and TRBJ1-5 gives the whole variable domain GAGVSQSPSNKVTEKGKDVELRCDPISGHTALYWYRQSLGQGLEFLIYFQGNSAPDKSGLPSDRFSAERTGGSVSTLTIQRTQQEDSAVYLCASSLGRAKSQPQHFGDGTRLSIL.